This T cell receptor beta chain was sequenced in a study of T cells in Graves' hyperthyroidism and ophthalmopathy (dated 2019 in TCRdb). Regarding the study in general: Peripheral blood was sampled at the time of initial diagnosis, prior to any treatment. The roughly 100 discovery patients were randomly divided into training and test sets at a 7:3 ratio. To identify distinguishing TCR V-J signatures, a discovery cohort of about 95 patients was used, comprising fewer than 45 with Graves' ophthalmopathy and some 60 with stable Graves' hyperthyroidism. An independent validation cohort of fewer than 20 hyperthyroidism patients and approximately 16 patients who later progressed to ophthalmopathy tested prospective prediction of ophthalmopathy. Following sampling, methimazole starting at 30 mg daily was given to hyperthyroidism patients, and high-dose intravenous methylprednisolone was given to ophthalmopathy patients. The study also compared thyroid tissue and blood T-cell repertoires from 5 to 7 Graves' hyperthyroidism patients. TCR Vbeta CDR3 sequencing of 120 to 150 peripheral blood samples (under 45 ophthalmopathy, about 80 hyperthyroidism and some 17 progressor patients) is reported in the paper.

The paper's findings and limits, for the study overall: A 13 V-J signature model separated ophthalmopathy from stable hyperthyroidism, with around 88% sensitivity and about 81% specificity in cross-validation and 80%/75% in testing. Sample size was not statistically predetermined, and investigators were not blinded to group allocation. Blood samples also contained most of the expanded thyroid clonotypes (frequency above 0.001), which suggests that blood repertoires may reflect thyroid immune responses. In validation, the model predicted progression to ophthalmopathy a median of 6.5 months before onset, with about 71% sensitivity and 72.22% specificity.

This clonotype was seen many times. Its antigen is currently not known. Qualities for individual bases were not recorded, and no much larger clone is one base off. TCR beta CDR3 regions were amplified from RNA transcripts. The TCR CDR3 was subjected to a first round of RT-PCR using the HTBI primer set and the Qiagen OneStep RT-PCR kit. Libraries were constructed in a second round of multiplex PCR, after which size selection and purification were performed. Sequencing of the libraries was done on an Illumina HiSeq2000 using paired-end 100 bp reads. From the authors' description of their analysis: Raw data were processed with SOAPnuke, discarding reads with adapters, uncalled bases, mean Phred below 15, or no exact constant-primer or identifier match. High-quality paired reads were merged with COPE v1.2.5, and unique nucleotide sequences were defined as clonotypes. MiTCR v1.1 was used to align clonotypes to the IMGT TRBV, TRBD and TRBJ reference segments. The analysis was restricted to V-J combinations with a frequency above 0.0001, which together covered just over 98% of the repertoires. The TCS score was defined as the ratio of F50 (clonal expansion) to E x V (chaos), calculated using BLOSUM62-based TCRdist between CDR3 peptides within each V-J. Welch's t-statistics and random forest reduced several hundred V-J features to around 14, which were used in a naive Bayes classifier (R e1071). In TCRdb, the public reads were trimmed at Q25 with fastp and aligned with MiXCR, with productive beta chains retained. Each entry is one CDR3 protein sequence, shown with its most common DNA and genes. The V and J calls follow TCRdb's processing rather than the paper's. Within this sample are nearly 600,000 distinct CDR3 sequences, with 14% of them counted one time only. Roughly 6.9% of the sample comes from the top ten.

From cysteine to phenylalanine, the CDR3 is 16 amino acids long. Solely the CDR3 DNA is kept, with 48 bases framed from the first base. Germline trimming: 0 bases from V, 8 bases from J; junction bases outside gene matches: 10. The CDR1 and CDR2 encoded by the germline V gene are MNHEY and SVGEGT. Ophthalmopathy patients had moderately to severely active disease, with a Clinical Activity Score of 3 or more, a NOSPECS grade of 4 or more, and a disease duration of less than 3 months. Any patient with an uncontrolled infection, another autoimmune disease, pregnancy or lactation was excluded. Clinical symptoms, serum thyroxine and TRAb, thyroid ultrasound, and orbital computed tomography formed the basis for the diagnoses. PBMCs were separated from roughly 9.3 ml of fresh peripheral blood using Ficoll-Paque density gradient centrifugation. Total RNA was extracted with Trizol reagent, and quality was checked on an Agilent 2100 Bioanalyzer.

The receptor chain draws on TRBV6-2 or TRBV6-3 and TRBJ1-2; TRBD1 agrees with 9 junctional bases. Source material: blood. The receptor was isolated from a young woman with Graves' ophthalmopathy. The CDR3 amino acid sequence is: CASSYSSAGTGNGYTF. Here is the DNA: TGTGCCAGCAGTTACTCGTCGGCCGGGACAGGGAACGGCTACACCTTC.